This TCR beta chain was captured by sequencing in a study of T-cell memory formation after mild COVID-19. Across the study: For the most part, TCR clusters were specific to one donor.

Constant-segment-primed 5'RACE gave TCR alpha and TCR beta cDNA libraries with sample barcodes and UMIs. In TCRdb, the 5' RACE reads were re-called with MiXCR into one record per CDR3 protein. The table shows under 300,000 distinct CDR3 sequences, with roughly 17% occurring only once. This receptor was identified in a man aged 18 to 29 who had mild COVID-19 (a few samples of this study predate the infection). Cell type and time point are not known. What was sequenced was PBMCs or a T cell subset sorted from them (not recorded which).

Written as DNA, the CDR3 is TGCAGTGCTAGGCTATCCGGGACGGTGAACACTGAAGCTTTCTTT. Translating gives CSARLSGTVNTEAFF. The V and J genes are TRBV20-1 and TRBJ1-1, with D possibly being TRBD1 (5 bases). This CDR3 spans 15 amino acids. V was shortened by 3 bases and J by 0 bases, with 14 bases between the two germline ends. Looked up from germline, CDR1 is DFQATT and CDR2 is SNEGSKA (reference sequence).